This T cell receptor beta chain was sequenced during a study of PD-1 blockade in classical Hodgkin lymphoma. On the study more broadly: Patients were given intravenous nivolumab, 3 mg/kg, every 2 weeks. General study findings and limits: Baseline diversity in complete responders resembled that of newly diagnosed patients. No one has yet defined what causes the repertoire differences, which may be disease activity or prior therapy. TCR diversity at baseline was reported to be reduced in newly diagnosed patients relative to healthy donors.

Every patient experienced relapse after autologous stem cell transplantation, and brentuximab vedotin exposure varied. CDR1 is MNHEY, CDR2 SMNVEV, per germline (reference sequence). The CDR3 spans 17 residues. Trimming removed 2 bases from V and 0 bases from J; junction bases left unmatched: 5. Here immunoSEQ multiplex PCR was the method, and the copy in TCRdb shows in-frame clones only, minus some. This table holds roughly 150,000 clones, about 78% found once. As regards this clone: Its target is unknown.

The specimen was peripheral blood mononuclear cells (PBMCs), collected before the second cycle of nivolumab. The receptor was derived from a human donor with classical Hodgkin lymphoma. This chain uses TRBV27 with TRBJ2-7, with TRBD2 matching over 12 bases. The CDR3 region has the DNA TGTGCCAGCAGTTTAAGGGGACTAGCGGGTCTCTCCTACGAGCAGTACTTC. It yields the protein CASSLRGLAGLSYEQYF.